This TCR beta chain was found in a study of OX40 agonist ivuxolimab in advanced cancers. At the level of the study: Ivuxolimab is an agonistic anti-OX40 (CD134) antibody, and patients were treated with it.

Deletions cut 1 base from V and 0 bases from J, with 7 bases between. This CDR3 spans 15 amino acids. Germline V gives CDR1 SGHTA, CDR2 FQGTGA. Sequencing used immunoSEQ multiplex PCR; TCRdb keeps in-frame clones, though not all of them. The table lists under 85,000 clones, around 87% of them singletons, with nearly 0.55% in the top ten. V and J are TRBV7-3 and TRBJ2-1; D gene uncertain. Sequenced material: CD4+ or CD8+ T cells sorted from blood, taken in a trial of the OX40 agonist ivuxolimab. The TCR sequence derives from an adult with an advanced solid tumor such as melanoma, head and neck, liver or kidney cancer. This CDR3 is CASSLMASSYNEQFF. CDR3 in DNA: TGTGCCAGCAGCTTAATGGCTAGCTCCTACAATGAGCAGTTCTTC.